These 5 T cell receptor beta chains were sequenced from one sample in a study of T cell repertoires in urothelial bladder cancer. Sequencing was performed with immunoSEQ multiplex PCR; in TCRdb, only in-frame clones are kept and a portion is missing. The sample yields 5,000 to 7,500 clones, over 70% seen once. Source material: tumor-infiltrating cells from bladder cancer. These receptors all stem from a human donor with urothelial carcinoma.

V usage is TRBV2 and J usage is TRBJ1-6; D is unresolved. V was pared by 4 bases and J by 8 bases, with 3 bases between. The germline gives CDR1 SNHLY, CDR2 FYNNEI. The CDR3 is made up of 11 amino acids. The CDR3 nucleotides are TGTGCCAGCAGTGCCGATTCACCCCTCCACTTT. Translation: CASSADSPLHF.

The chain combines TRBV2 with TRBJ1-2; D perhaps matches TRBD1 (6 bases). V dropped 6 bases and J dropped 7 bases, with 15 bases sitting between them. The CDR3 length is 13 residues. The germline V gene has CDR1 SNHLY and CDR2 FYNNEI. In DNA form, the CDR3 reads TGTGCCAGCAGCGGACAGAGAGTACGTGGCTACACCTTC. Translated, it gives CASSGQRVRGYTF.

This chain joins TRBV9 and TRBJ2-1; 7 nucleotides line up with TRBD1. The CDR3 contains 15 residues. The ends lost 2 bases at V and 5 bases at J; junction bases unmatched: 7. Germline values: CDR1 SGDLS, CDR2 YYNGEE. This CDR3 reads CASSVTGTDNNEQFF. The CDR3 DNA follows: TGTGCCAGCAGCGTCACCGGGACAGACAACAATGAGCAGTTCTTC.

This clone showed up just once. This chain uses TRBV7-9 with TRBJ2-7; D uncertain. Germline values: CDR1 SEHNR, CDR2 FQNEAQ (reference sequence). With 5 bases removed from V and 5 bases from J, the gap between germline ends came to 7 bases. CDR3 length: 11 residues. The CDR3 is CASSQGNEQYF. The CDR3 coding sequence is TGTGCCAGCAGCCAAGGCAACGAGCAGTACTTC. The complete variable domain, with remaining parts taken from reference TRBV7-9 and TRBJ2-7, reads DTGVSQNPRHKITKRGQNVTFRCDPISEHNRLYWYRQTLGQGPEFLTYFQNEAQLEKSRLLSDRFSAERPKGSFSTLEIQRTEQGDSAMYLCASSQGNEQYFGPGTRLTVT.

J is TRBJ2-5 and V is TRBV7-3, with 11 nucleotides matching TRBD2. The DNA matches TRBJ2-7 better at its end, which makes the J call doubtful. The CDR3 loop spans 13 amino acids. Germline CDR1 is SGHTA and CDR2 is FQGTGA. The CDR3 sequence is CALSTSGGYEQYF. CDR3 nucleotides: TGTGCCCTCAGCACTAGCGGGGGCTACGAGCAGTACTTC.